The text below deals with one TCR beta chain. This clone turned up a few times. Its antigen is not yet known. Base quality data are lacking; no much larger clone is found one base away. Library preparation employed the immunoSEQ multiplex PCR assay. RNA was extracted from all samples and reverse transcribed into cDNA, which served as template for TCR sequencing. SuperScript III was used to make first-strand cDNA, primed with a 2:1 mix of oligo-dT and random hexamers. A synthetic immune receptor repertoire was used to gauge amplification bias, and whatever bias remained was removed computationally. As for the authors' bioinformatics: Raw reads were preprocessed to remove errors, and CDR3 was defined according to IMGT conventions as the region from the conserved cysteine to phenylalanine. Clonality was computed by normalizing Shannon entropy by log2 of the number of productive unique TCRs and subtracting the result from 1. Whether each scalp clone was CD4 or CD8 was inferred by checking scalp TCRbeta sequences against the CD4 and CD8 repertoires from sorted blood. TCRdb holds this immuneACCESS table with in-frame rearrangements only. Some clones are missing; in checked studies, unresolved V genes explain under half, and the rest has no known cause. V, J and clone size are taken as reported in that table, and D and trimming were inferred from the DNA itself. A total of some 170,000 clones appear in this sample, 58% of them only once. About a sixth of the sample goes to the ten largest clones.

The data were obtained in a study of CD8+ T cells in alopecia areata listed by TCRdb under 2018. With respect to the entire study: The treated patients, all with moderate-to-severe alopecia areata, were enrolled in an open-label pilot trial of oral tofacitinib given at 5 to 10 mg twice daily. TCRbeta CDR3 regions were amplified by immunoSEQ multiplex PCR using 35 Vbeta forward and 13 Jbeta reverse primers. The study used high-throughput TCRbeta sequencing to examine T cell clonal expansion in alopecia areata, in both the C3H/HeJ mouse model and human patients. Biopsies were taken from tofacitinib-treated patients at baseline and again at 4 and 24 weeks into treatment, and several of those patients also had a later scalp biopsy. On the human side, TCRbeta sequencing was run on scalp tissue and on sorted CD4+ and CD8+ peripheral blood T cells from healthy controls and from alopecia areata patients with either patchy or totalis/universalis disease. For the treated patients, the SALT score, which quantifies what percentage of scalp surface area is affected, served as the measure of disease severity. Patients received tofacitinib for 6 to 18 months and were then followed off drug for 6 months to check for delayed response and recurrence. Clonality in the scalp was compared among normal scalp (n=4), patchy alopecia areata scalp (n=8), and alopecia totalis/universalis scalp (n=8). RNA came from the PAXgene miRNA kit for fixed scalp, the miRNeasy kit for PBMCs, and the RNeasy kit for mouse skin. General study outcomes and caveats: Lesional scalp, especially in alopecia totalis/universalis, showed higher clonality and more expanded CD8+ clones than normal scalp, suggesting antigenic drive. Tofacitinib significantly lowered scalp clonality and the number of expanded CD8+ clones among the top 100 scalp clones. During tofacitinib treatment, many expanded lesional clones stuck around in both scalp and blood, and this persistence may partly explain why relapse happens after treatment is stopped. Resident alphabeta T cells in normal human skin are also sequenced, complicating scalp TCR repertoire analysis, unlike mouse skin dominated by gammadelta T cells. TCR sequences shared between patients were less clear than in mice, possibly partly because of HLA diversity in the patient population. Because the treated cohort was small and included a single nonresponder, larger studies are needed to assess links between baseline CD8+ expansion and response.

The cysteine opens and the phenylalanine closes a CDR3 of 13 amino acids. Only the CDR3 DNA is retained, 39 bases long and in frame from the first base. CDR1 and CDR2 were assigned from the germline V gene as SQVTM and ANQGSEA. The sample's treatment or condition label is to be understood as: oral pan-JAK inhibitor, 5-10 mg twice daily. Lesional scalp punch biopsies and peripheral blood were obtained from alopecia areata patients. PBMCs were isolated by density centrifugation and stained for CD3, CD4 and CD8, after which CD4+ and CD8+ T cells were sorted on a FACSAria. The sequence joins TRBV29-1 to TRBJ2-5, and possibly TRBD1, on 5 matching bases. TRBJ2-7 matches the DNA end more closely, so the J call is doubtful. The sample consisted of CD4+ T cells sorted from blood, taken at approximately week 60, from a patient treated with tofacitinib. This TCR was sampled from a human donor with alopecia areata. The nucleotide sequence is given as TGCAGCGTTGAAGCGACAGTAGGCTACGAGCAGTACTTC. Its translation reads: CSVEATVGYEQYF.